This T cell receptor beta chain was recovered during a study of blood T cell repertoires in COVID-19. Background on the study: The samples span acute and convalescent COVID-19 from the United States, Italy and Spain. Sample material is recorded as cDNA or gDNA derived from T cells, B-cell-depleted T cells, or PBMCs.

Original processing notes: Estimated nucleated cell counts came from reference gene primer amplification. The data were produced by immunoSEQ multiplex PCR, yet TCRdb's version contains in-frame clones alone and is incomplete. That table furnishes V, J and clone size, whereas the DNA furnished D and trimming. The data contain approximately 72,000 clones, approximately 86% of them singletons. V shed 5 bases and J shed 1 base, with 13 bases lying between them. The germline gives CDR1 MGHRA, CDR2 YSYEKL. The CDR3 contains 15 residues. The sample comprised peripheral blood. This rearrangement joins TRBV4-1 to TRBJ2-3, with D perhaps matching TRBD1 (8 bases). The origin of this receptor is a man aged 50 to 59 with acute or convalescent COVID-19. This CDR3 reads CASSSTGGGTDTQYF. Here the CDR3 DNA reads TGCGCCAGCAGCTCCACAGGGGGGGGCACAGATACGCAGTATTTT.